This TCR beta chain is from a study of technical replicates of blood from a few donors (dated by TCRdb to 2016 to 2017). A note on this clone: It lacks a known antigen. No base-level quality is on record; no much larger clone is a single base apart.

Counted from cysteine to phenylalanine, this CDR3 has 13 amino acids. Kept here is only the CDR3 DNA, which spans 39 bases and is read in frame from base 1. For CDR1 and CDR2, the germline V gene (reference sequence) lists SGHAT and FQDESV. Trimming takes 0 bases from V and 4 bases from J, and the germline ends sit 4 bases apart. The library relied on the immunoSEQ multiplex PCR assay. Here the immuneACCESS table is served through TCRdb, limited to in-frame sequences with V and J called. Missing clones are a known gap in these copies; in checked studies unresolved V genes cover under half, and the rest lacks a known reason. This sample gives roughly 90,000 clones in total; less than 95% of them show up just once. About 0.26% of the sample rests with the top ten.

The sequenced material came from T cells isolated from PBMCs. The rearranged segments are TRBV11-1 and TRBJ1-5, with the D gene not confidently named. The TCR sequence derives from a human donor in good health. The CDR3 region reads CASSLARNQPQHF. The DNA reads TGTGCCAGCAGCTTAGCCAGGAATCAGCCCCAGCATTTT.